This T cell receptor (beta chain) appears in the sequencing data of a study of T cells in Graves' hyperthyroidism and ophthalmopathy. Study outcomes and limitations: Ophthalmopathy was told apart from stable hyperthyroidism by a 13 V-J model.

As concerns this clonotype: Its antigen is still unknown.

CDR1 and CDR2 from the germline V gene are LNHNV and YYDKDF (reference sequence). The CDR3 extends over 16 amino acids. The V and J ends lost 1 base and 4 bases, in that order; junction bases with no gene match: 4. The CDR3 regions of TCR beta were amplified from RNA transcripts. The study used the HTBI primer set for a first-round RT-PCR of the TCR CDR3. TCRdb fed the multiplex PCR reads into MiXCR, producing one record per CDR3 protein. Of just under 750,000 distinct CDR3 sequences in the sample, 35% were seen once. Absent ophthalmopathy progression within 18 months defined stable Graves' hyperthyroidism.

The source of this sequence is a woman in her thirties or forties with Graves' hyperthyroidism. Sample: blood. The rearrangement joins TRBV15 to TRBJ2-3; 11 nucleotides line up with TRBD1. Here the CDR3 reads CATSRAGTGGADTQYF. CDR3 coding DNA: TGTGCCACCAGCAGAGCCGGGACAGGGGGTGCAGATACGCAGTATTTT.